What follows are 14 T cell receptor beta chains derived from one specimen sequenced in a study of blood T cells in healthy people across ages. It was with a sample-barcoded 5' primer and a J-beta primer mix that a second PCR of roughly 6 to 12 cycles was run. MiXCR, run by TCRdb on the 5' RACE reads, gives a single entry per CDR3 protein. The sample shows hundreds of thousands of distinct CDR3 sequences, 56% of them seen only once. Sample: blood. Source of these receptors: a man aged 35 to 55 in good health.

The CDR3 here is CASSNEGLYTEAFF. In DNA, the CDR3 is TGTGCCAGCAGTAACGAGGGTTTATACACTGAAGCTTTCTTT. This chain uses TRBV2 with TRBJ1-1; D unresolved. Germline CDR1 SNHLY, CDR2 FYNNEI. The CDR3 sequence is 14 residues long. Trimming took off 5 bases at V and 3 bases at J, with 13 bases between the two ends.

This clonotype was seen many times. The V gene is TRBV12-3 or TRBV12-4, the J gene TRBJ2-3; D possibly corresponds to TRBD2 (5 bases). The V end was cut by 5 bases, the J end by 1 base, with 10 bases between. This CDR3 comprises 14 residues. This CDR3 reads CASSGLGGTDTQYF. The CDR3 DNA is TGTGCCAGCAGTGGACTGGGAGGCACAGATACGCAGTATTTT.

The CDR3 region has the DNA TGTGCCAGCAGCGGCGAACAGGGGAAGGTTCAGTACTTC. It is translated as CASSGEQGKVQYF. This chain joins TRBV6-5 and TRBJ2-4, with 7 bases lining up with TRBD1. The CDR3 runs 13 residues. The trim removed 6 bases at V and 11 bases at J, leaving 10 bases unmatched. Germline CDR1 reads MNHEY; CDR2 reads SVGAGI.

This chain links TRBV12-3 or TRBV12-4 with TRBJ2-7; maybe TRBD1 (5 bases). The CDR3 covers 16 residues. With 7 bases removed from V and 2 bases from J, the gap between germline ends came to 21 bases. Here the CDR3 DNA reads TGTGCCAGCACCCTACAGGTTCAGGAGATTACCTACGAGCAGTACTTC. This translates into CASTLQVQEITYEQYF.

The chain employs TRBV5-1 and TRBJ2-3, with 13 bases fitting TRBD2. In germline, CDR1 is SGHRS, CDR2 YFSETQ. The CDR3 loop spans 17 amino acids. Germline trimming cut 4 bases from V and 2 bases from J; bases unmatched to any gene: 7. CDR3 region: CASSAPGLAGNTDTQYF. CDR3 DNA: TGCGCCAGCAGCGCTCCGGGACTAGCGGGAAACACAGATACGCAGTATTTT.

This clonotype was counted between two and nine times. This chain connects TRBV27 to TRBJ2-7; D uncertain. The V gene lost 8 bases and the J gene lost 3 bases, with 11 bases spanning the gap. Per the germline V gene, CDR1 is MNHEY and CDR2 is SMNVEV (reference sequence). This CDR3 has 12 residues. The CDR3 nucleotides read TGTGCCAGCGGGCCAGATCGCTACGAGCAGTACTTC. Translating it yields CASGPDRYEQYF.

The chain employs TRBV7-2 and TRBJ2-5; the match to TRBD2 covers 9 bases. The CDR3 loop spans 15 amino acids. The J segment lost 5 bases and the V segment lost 1 base, leaving 5 bases of the junction unmatched. Per the germline V gene, CDR1 is SGHTA and CDR2 is FQGNSA. CDR3 DNA: TGTGCCAGCAGCTTAGTTAGCGGGAGCGTGGAGACCCAGTACTTC. Protein: CASSLVSGSVETQYF.

This clonotype was counted between two and nine times. The chain uses TRBV28 and TRBJ2-3, with D tentatively TRBD1 or TRBD2 (5 bases each). V was clipped by 3 bases and J by 7 bases, with 11 bases between them. Looked up from germline, CDR1 is MDHEN and CDR2 is SYDVKM. This CDR3 has 13 residues. The CDR3 DNA follows: TGTGCCAGCAGTTTGGGGGACCTTAATACGCAGTATTTT. Protein product: CASSLGDLNTQYF.

This clonotype was detected a few times. V usage is TRBV20-1 and J usage is TRBJ2-3, with 7 nucleotides matching TRBD1. This CDR3 is 15 amino acids long. Trimming cost V 4 bases and J 2 bases; bases outside gene matches: 9. The germline gives CDR1 DFQATT, CDR2 SNEGSKA (reference sequence). CDR3 region: CSAIERGHSTDTQYF. In nucleotides, the CDR3 is TGCAGTGCTATCGAAAGGGGGCACTCCACAGATACGCAGTATTTT.

V usage is TRBV9 and J usage is TRBJ2-7; TRBD1 matches 9 bases. CDR3 length equals 15 residues. Trimming removed 4 bases from V and 5 bases from J; junction bases left unmatched: 10. Germline CDR1 is SGDLS and CDR2 is YYNGEE. CDR3 region: CASSTDRGLGDEQYF. CDR3 DNA: TGTGCCAGCAGCACCGACAGGGGGTTAGGGGACGAGCAGTACTTC.

The CDR3 region has the DNA TGCGCCAGCAGCTTGGAGCAGGGGTTACTTCGGGAAAAACTGTTTTTT. Protein sequence: CASSLEQGLLREKLFF. J is TRBJ1-4 and V is TRBV5-1; TRBD1 might be the D (6 bases). Germline CDR1 SGHRS, CDR2 YFSETQ. This CDR3 has 16 amino acids. V dropped 0 bases and J dropped 8 bases, with 17 bases sitting between them.

The V and J genes are TRBV20-1 and TRBJ2-7; the D is unclear. Germline V gene data show CDR1 as DFQATT and CDR2 as SNEGSKA (reference sequence). Trimming took 0 bases from V and 2 from J, leaving 11 bases between them. This CDR3 spans 14 amino acids. The CDR3 here is CSARDAGWTYEQYF. CDR3 coding DNA: TGCAGTGCTAGAGATGCCGGATGGACCTACGAGCAGTACTTC.

The count of this clonotype is one. The junction does not match germline at one end; this may be a read error. CDR3 sequence: CASSDGTQSTDAQYF. Written as DNA, the CDR3 is TGTGCCAGCTCAGACGGGACCCAGAGCACAGATGCGCAGTATTTT. The V gene is TRBV18, the J gene TRBJ2-3; D tentatively fits TRBD1 or TRBD2 (5 bases each). CDR3 length: 15 residues. The germline V gene encodes CDR1 KGHSH and CDR2 LQKENI.

The chain links TRBV29-1 to TRBJ2-7, with 14 nucleotides matching TRBD2. The junction had 3 bases not matched to a gene; V was cut back by 0 bases and J by 5 bases. The CDR3 has 15 residues. The germline gives CDR1 SQVTM, CDR2 ANQGSEA. Here the CDR3 reads CSVEDGTSGSHEQYF. CDR3 sequence (DNA): TGCAGCGTTGAAGATGGGACTAGCGGGAGCCACGAGCAGTACTTC.